This T cell receptor (beta chain) was captured by sequencing in a study of shared clonotypes between healthy human individuals. V lost 3 bases and J 8 bases, leaving 19 bases between the germline ends. This CDR3 comprises 15 residues. CDR1 and CDR2 from the germline V gene are SNHLY and FYNNEI. The assay was immunoSEQ multiplex PCR, and TCRdb's table has in-frame clones only and misses some. This sample carries roughly 1,600,000 clones, just under 99% of them seen once, and the ten largest clones take about 0.35%. The receptor was derived from a young man in good health. V is TRBV2 and J is TRBJ1-2; D remains unclear. The source material was naive CD4+ T cells sorted from blood. Subset meaning: CD45RA+ positively selected. Here the CDR3 DNA reads TGTGCCAGCAGTGAGGGTACAGTCTTCCCCGGGGGCTACACCTTC. It yields the protein CASSEGTVFPGGYTF.